This record looks at one TCR beta chain sequence and its context. The sample is drawn from a study of radiotherapy plus CTLA-4 blockade in lung cancer. The protocol was immunoSEQ multiplex PCR, while the TCRdb copy is restricted to in-frame clones and leaves out a portion. The profile covers roughly 88,000 clones, with 83% appearing a single time and over 0.75% taken by the ten largest. V was shortened by 4 bases and J by 0 bases, with 9 bases between the two germline ends. In germline, CDR1 is MDHEN, CDR2 SYDVKM. This CDR3 region has 15 residues. V and J are TRBV28 and TRBJ1-4; no reliable D call. This sequence originates from a human donor with non-small cell lung cancer who had stable disease on radiotherapy plus ipilimumab. The source material was peripheral blood, sampled from a patient treated with radiotherapy plus ipilimumab. CDR3 DNA: TGTGCCAGCAGTTCCTCAGGCGCAACTAATGAAAAACTGTTTTTT. Amino acid sequence: CASSSSGATNEKLFF.